This passage covers 19 T cell receptor beta chains from one sample sequenced in a study of early stage breast cancer tumors. Assay used: immunoSEQ multiplex PCR; TCRdb lists only in-frame clones, some missing. Of about 24,000 clones listed, about 67% are singletons. Sequenced: breast tumor tissue. These TCRs come from a person aged 55-75 years with breast cancer.

V gene TRBV15 combines with J gene TRBJ2-5; 16 nucleotides match TRBD2. With 3 bases clipped from V and 4 bases from J, the junction kept 2 bases outside the gene matches. The CDR3 is made up of 16 amino acids. CDR1 and CDR2 from the germline V gene are LNHNV and YYDKDF (reference sequence). This chain's CDR3 is CATSRGLAGGPETQYF. Written as DNA, the CDR3 is TGTGCCACCAGCAGGGGACTAGCGGGAGGGCCAGAGACCCAGTACTTC.

Comments on this clone: The junction departs from the called germline gene at one end, perhaps through a read error. V and J are TRBV5-5 and TRBJ1-2; D may be TRBD1 (6 bases). This CDR3 has 15 amino acids. Germline loops: CDR1 SGHKS, CDR2 YYEKEE (reference sequence). The CDR3 bases are TGCGCCAGCAGCCAAGATAGGGGGTTCCTCTATGGCTACACCTTC. It codes for CASSQDRGFLYGYTF.

The rearrangement links TRBV5-4 to TRBJ2-5; 8 bases match TRBD2. The CDR3 has 13 amino acids. The V gene end was trimmed by 2 bases and the J gene end by 5 bases; junction bases not matched to a gene: 2. Germline CDR1 SGHNT, CDR2 YYREEE (reference sequence). The CDR3, as DNA: TGTGCCAGCAGCTTAAGCGGGAGCGAGACCCAGTACTTC. Translating gives CASSLSGSETQYF.

This clone came up many times. The chain recombines TRBV11-2 with TRBJ2-6, with 9 bases aligning to TRBD1. J gave up 0 bases and V 5 bases, and 5 bases lay outside the gene matches. The CDR3 has 17 residues. The germline V gene encodes CDR1 SGHAT and CDR2 FQNNGV. The CDR3 region is CASSLDRGFSGANVLTF. CDR3 DNA sequence: TGTGCCAGCAGCCTCGACAGGGGGTTCTCTGGGGCCAACGTCCTGACTTTC.

The chain has TRBV4-3 and TRBJ2-1, with D tentatively TRBD2 (5 bases). CDR1 and CDR2 (germline): LGHNA, YSLEER. The V end lost 0 bases, the J end lost 7 bases, and 10 bases lay between the germline ends. The CDR3 has 14 amino acids. The CDR3 DNA reads TGCGCCAGCAGCCAAGATCTCGGGGATAATGAGCAGTTCTTC. Translated: CASSQDLGDNEQFF.

This clone was observed once. The V gene is TRBV9, the J gene TRBJ2-7; D unresolved. The germline gives CDR1 SGDLS, CDR2 YYNGEE. The CDR3 spans 13 residues. V lost 3 bases and J 0 bases, leaving 7 bases between the germline ends. The CDR3 loop reads CASSAPGSYEQYF. The DNA of the CDR3 is TGTGCCAGCAGCGCCCCCGGCTCCTACGAGCAGTACTTC.

In its sample, this clone was seen once. This chain joins TRBV9 and TRBJ1-1, with TRBD1 as a possible D gene (5 bases). This CDR3 region has 15 residues. Deletions cut 3 bases from V and 3 bases from J, with 15 bases between. Germline V gene lookup returns CDR1 SGDLS and CDR2 YYNGEE. This chain's CDR3 is CASSASGGFDTEAFF. DNA for the CDR3: TGTGCCAGCAGCGCCAGCGGGGGGTTTGACACTGAAGCTTTCTTT.

DNA of the CDR3: TGCAGTGCGGAGTTCTCCTACGAGCAGTACTTC. It yields the protein CSAEFSYEQYF. The V gene is TRBV20-1, the J gene TRBJ2-7; D gene unclear. The CDR3 runs to 11 residues. Trimming took off 6 bases at V and 0 bases at J, with 6 bases between the two ends. Per the germline V gene, CDR1 is DFQATT and CDR2 is SNEGSKA (reference sequence).

The chain couples TRBV18 to TRBJ1-3; D might be TRBD1 (5 bases). Trimming removed 3 bases at V and 3 bases at J, with 15 bases between. The CDR3 runs to 16 residues. CDR1 and CDR2 (germline): KGHSH, LQKENI. CDR3 in DNA: TGTGCCAGCTCACCGCCACAGCCAGGGCTTGGAAACACCATATATTTT. Translated: CASSPPQPGLGNTIYF.

This sequence joins TRBV29-1 and TRBJ1-3; D is unclear. The germline V gene encodes CDR1 SQVTM and CDR2 ANQGSEA. The ends were cut back, 3 bases at V and 1 base at J, with 10 bases in the middle. This CDR3 comprises 14 residues. The CDR3, as DNA: TGCAGCGTTGAGATGGCGGTATCTGGAAACACCATATATTTT. The encoded protein is CSVEMAVSGNTIYF.

The count of this clone is one. The CDR3 region is CASSPLVPGQGEYGYTF. For the CDR3, the DNA is TGTGCCAGCAGCCCTTTGGTCCCGGGACAGGGAGAATATGGCTACACCTTC. J is TRBJ1-2 and V is TRBV9; 9 positions agree with TRBD1. After removal of 4 bases from V and 5 bases from J, the junction contained 15 bases not matched to a gene. The CDR3 length is 17 residues. Germline V lookup: CDR1 SGDLS, CDR2 YYNGEE.

This clone was found a few times. This chain joins TRBV27 and TRBJ2-7, with TRBD2 matching 8 bases. The CDR3 is made up of 14 amino acids. Germline values: CDR1 MNHEY, CDR2 SMNVEV (reference sequence). V lost 4 bases, J lost 6 bases, and 8 bases stayed unmatched. The CDR3 spells CASSSRGAFREQYF. The CDR3 DNA reads TGTGCCAGCAGTTCGCGGGGGGCCTTTCGCGAGCAGTACTTC.

This chain uses TRBV18 with TRBJ2-7; 7 nucleotides agree with TRBD2. With 8 bases clipped from V and 5 bases from J, the junction kept 3 bases outside the gene matches. Germline V gene sequence: CDR1 KGHSH, CDR2 LQKENI. CDR3 size: 11 residues. CDR3: CASGAGDEQYF. The DNA for the CDR3 is TGTGCCAGCGGTGCGGGGGACGAGCAGTACTTC.

The rearrangement joins TRBV7-2 to TRBJ2-2, with 8 nucleotides matching TRBD2. There are 14 residues in the CDR3. In germline, CDR1 is SGHTA, CDR2 FQGNSA. Trimming took 7 bases from V and 6 from J; bases not matched to a gene: 7. Written as DNA, the CDR3 is TGTGCCAGCACCTGGACTAGCATCGCCGGGGAGCTGTTTTTT. Residues: CASTWTSIAGELFF.

The chain has TRBV2 and TRBJ2-2, with D possibly matching TRBD2 (5 bases). Per germline, CDR1 SNHLY and CDR2 FYNNEI. The CDR3 length is 12 residues. Deletions cut 6 bases from V and 9 bases from J, with 11 bases between. CDR3 bases: TGTGCCAGCAGCGCAGCGGACTGGGAGCTGTTTTTT. It codes for CASSAADWELFF. The entire variable domain, with the rest obtained from reference TRBV2 and TRBJ2-2, is as follows: EPEVTQTPSHQVTQMGQEVILRCVPISNHLYFYWYRQILGQKVEFLVSFYNNEISEKSEIFDDQFSVERPDGSNFTLKIRSTKLEDSAMYFCASSAADWELFFGEGSRLTVL.

Only a few counts were recorded for this clone. The chain joins TRBV19 to TRBJ2-3, with TRBD2 matching 8 bases. This CDR3 spans 15 amino acids. Unmatched junction bases numbered 6, after V lost 3 bases and J lost 4 bases. Germline CDR1 is LNHDA and CDR2 is SQIVND (reference sequence). Here the CDR3 reads CASSIQAGVADTQYF. The CDR3 DNA sequence: TGTGCCAGTAGTATCCAAGCGGGAGTGGCAGATACGCAGTATTTT.

This clone was seen more than once but under ten times. The V call is TRBV29-1, the J call TRBJ2-7; TRBD2 matches at 7 bases. Germline CDR1 is SQVTM and CDR2 is ANQGSEA. The V gene end was trimmed by 3 bases and the J gene end by 5 bases; junction bases not matched to a gene: 16. The CDR3 sequence is 16 residues long. CDR3 nucleotide sequence: TGCAGCGTTGAGGTGGTCGAAGACGGCGGGAGCGACGAGCAGTACTTC. It codes for CSVEVVEDGGSDEQYF.

The rearrangement links TRBV14 to TRBJ2-7, with 8 bases matching TRBD2. V lost 1 base and J lost 9; bases outside the gene matches: 2. This CDR3 has 12 residues. Germline V gene lookup returns CDR1 SGHDN and CDR2 FVKESK. The CDR3 region is CASSQGLAPQYF. In DNA form, the CDR3 reads TGTGCCAGCAGCCAAGGACTAGCGCCGCAGTACTTC.

V and J are TRBV11-3 and TRBJ1-1; TRBD1 aligns across 8 bases. The CDR3 is 13 residues long. The trim removed 8 bases at V and 4 bases at J, leaving 6 bases unmatched. Germline V lookup: CDR1 SGHNT, CDR2 YENEEA. CDR3 amino acids: CASRLTGGTEAFF. CDR3 nucleotides: TGTGCCAGCCGCCTAACAGGGGGCACTGAAGCTTTCTTT.